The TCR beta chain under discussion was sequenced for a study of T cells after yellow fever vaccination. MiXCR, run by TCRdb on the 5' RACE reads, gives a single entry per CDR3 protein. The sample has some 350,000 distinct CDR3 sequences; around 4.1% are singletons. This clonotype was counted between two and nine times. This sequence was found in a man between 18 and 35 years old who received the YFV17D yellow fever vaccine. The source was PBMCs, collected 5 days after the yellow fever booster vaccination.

Written as DNA, the CDR3 is TGTGCCAGCAGTGACTTTGCGGGGGAATTATTGAATGAGCAGTTCTTC. Translating gives CASSDFAGELLNEQFF. The chain employs TRBV25-1 and TRBJ2-1, with TRBD2 matching 7 bases. Germline CDR1 reads MGHDK; CDR2 reads SYGVNS. V lost 3 bases, J lost 7 bases, and 12 bases stayed unmatched. The CDR3 length is 16 residues.